This TCR beta chain emerged from a study of T-cell reconstitution after alpha-beta-depleted transplantation in children. This clonotype appeared a few times. Its antigen is currently unknown. General study findings and limits: About two months after transplant, alpha-beta T cells reportedly came from several hundred expanded graft clones.

During its preparation, the TCRbeta library received unique molecular identifiers. Each CDR3 protein is one row after TCRdb ran MiXCR on the PCR reads. The data hold about 580,000 distinct CDR3 sequences, with around 23% observed a single time. V was cut by 3 bases and J by 6 bases, with 18 bases left in between. This CDR3 has 16 residues. Germline-derived CDR1 and CDR2 are SEHNR and FQNEAQ (reference sequence). The TCR was taken from a boy under two years old who had a stem cell transplant for acute myeloid leukemia, so the T cells may come from the graft donor. Source: PBMCs, mostly from graft donor cells, taken 360 days after TCRalphabeta/CD19-depleted stem cell transplant. The chain combines TRBV7-9 with TRBJ2-4, with D unresolved. For the CDR3, the DNA is TGTGCCAGCAGCTTCGGATTCGACTCTCCCCGAAACATTCAGTACTTC. This encodes CASSFGFDSPRNIQYF.